The entry below describes one T cell receptor beta chain. Its antigen is not identified. This specimen comes from a study of beta chain features in type 1 diabetes. Study results and caveats: People with Type 1 diabetes carried modestly yet significantly shorter TCRB CDR3s in all four CD4+ subsets. Here, the possible influence of HLA type (on TCRB rearrangement) remained unresolved.

The CDR3 extends over 14 amino acids. The V end lost 1 base, the J end lost 5 bases, and 12 bases lay between the germline ends. The germline V gene has CDR1 ENHRY and CDR2 SYGVKD. The entirety of the isolated RNA underwent reverse transcription, so expressed TCRB transcripts were sequenced. Libraries were prepared by immunoSEQ multiplex PCR; TCRdb keeps only in-frame clonotypes and omits some of them. The sample carries 600,000 to 700,000 clones, roughly 13% recorded once. The sample comprised naive CD4+ T cells from blood. The chain has TRBV10-3 and TRBJ2-7; D uncertain. The clonotype comes from a man younger than 35 with type 1 diabetes. CDR3 nucleotide sequence: TGTGCCATCAGTGAGTTCAGTGAGGTCCACGAGCAGTACTTC. It is translated as CAISEFSEVHEQYF.